This T cell receptor beta chain is from a study of shared clonotypes between healthy human individuals. The CDR3 runs to 13 residues. The V segment lost 4 bases and the J segment 3 bases; nucleotides outside the gene matches: 2. From germline, CDR1 is SGHVS and CDR2 FNYEAQ. In the naive CD8 group, cells lacked CD45RO and were positively selected for CCR7, so terminally differentiated effector memory CD45RA+ cells were left out. Donors, healthy HIV-negative adults, lacked recent acute infections or vaccinations. Clones were read by immunoSEQ multiplex PCR, and TCRdb kept only the in-frame ones, dropping some. The table records 500,000 to 700,000 clones, roughly 96% of them present only once. Regarding this clone: The target antigen is unknown.

The study, taken as a whole, reports: Naive subsets, compared against memory subsets, generally had larger estimated richness values. Some clonotypes were shared by all four sorted-subset donors, while others were not shared. The non-shared ones had lower generation probabilities than the shared ones.

V gene TRBV7-6 combines with J gene TRBJ2-7; 8 bases align to TRBD1. The TCR was taken from a woman aged 25 to 39 in good health. Source material: naive CD8+ T cells sorted from blood. The CDR3 region is CASSWTGSYEQYF. DNA of the CDR3: TGTGCCAGCAGCTGGACAGGGAGCTACGAGCAGTACTTC.